Presented here are 13 T cell receptor beta chains from one specimen sequenced in a study of blood T cell repertoires in COVID-19. TCRdb's table, derived via immunoSEQ multiplex PCR, lists solely in-frame clones and lacks some. This sample has about 300,000 clones; 85% occur once, and the top ten carry 2% to 3%. Sequenced input: PBMCs or T cells enriched from blood (not recorded which). The source is a woman in her 50s who had recovered from COVID-19.

The chain employs TRBV3-1 (or the pseudogene TRBV3-2) and TRBJ1-5; D may be TRBD1 (5 bases). V lost 0 bases to trimming and J lost 9 bases, with 12 bases between them. The germline V gene has CDR1 LGHDT and CDR2 YNNKEL (reference sequence). The CDR3 runs to 14 residues. The CDR3 DNA reads TGTGCCAGCAGCCAAGATGGCGGGGGACGGCCCCAGCATTTT. Translating it yields CASSQDGGGRPQHF.

About this clone: Germline is not matched at one junction end, which may reflect a read error. The chain couples TRBV28 to TRBJ1-6, with 8 bases fitting TRBD1. CDR3 length: 17 amino acids. Germline V gives CDR1 MDHEN, CDR2 SYDVKM. The CDR3 DNA follows: TGTGCCAGCAGTACACCGACGCAGGGGGCTGCTAATTCACCCCTTCACTTT. This encodes CASSTPTQGAANSPLHF.

The chain has TRBV18 and TRBJ2-7; TRBD1 matches 8 bases. J gave up 6 bases and V 4 bases, and 5 bases lay outside the gene matches. This CDR3 comprises 13 residues. Germline values: CDR1 KGHSH, CDR2 LQKENI. The CDR3 reads CASSRTGLAEQYF. For the CDR3, the DNA is TGTGCCAGCTCACGGACAGGGCTGGCCGAGCAGTACTTC.

This chain uses TRBV7-8 with TRBJ1-6; D is perhaps TRBD1 (5 bases). The CDR3 loop spans 17 amino acids. V lost 3 bases and J lost 5, with 17 bases in between. The V gene's germline CDR1 is SGHVS and CDR2 FQNEAQ. The CDR3 reads CASSFMTASSDNSPLHF. The CDR3 DNA reads TGTGCCAGCAGCTTCATGACAGCTTCGTCGGATAATTCACCCCTCCACTTT.

This rearrangement joins TRBV7-8 to TRBJ2-5, with 11 bases that match TRBD2. V lost 1 base and J lost 4; bases outside the gene matches: 8. From germline, CDR1 is SGHVS and CDR2 FQNEAQ. The CDR3 extends over 17 amino acids. The CDR3: CASSLGIAGGQGETQYF. The CDR3 coding sequence is TGTGCCAGCAGCTTAGGAATAGCGGGGGGGCAAGGAGAGACCCAGTACTTC.

The CDR3 DNA reads TGTGCCAGTAGTATAGATTTAGCCGGGACAACCACAGCCAAAAACATTCAGTACTTC. This encodes CASSIDLAGTTTAKNIQYF. V gene TRBV19 combines with J gene TRBJ2-4; the D gene is possibly TRBD1 (6 bases). The CDR3 has 19 amino acids. CDR1 is LNHDA, CDR2 SQIVND, per germline (reference sequence). V dropped 0 bases and J dropped 0 bases, with 18 bases sitting between them.

The chain uses TRBV9 and TRBJ1-6; TRBD1 is a possible D gene (5 bases). V was clipped by 0 bases and J by 10 bases, with 14 bases between them. In germline, CDR1 is SGDLS, CDR2 YYNGEE. This CDR3 is 15 amino acids long. The CDR3 loop reads CASSVDGGAGSPLHF. CDR3 DNA: TGTGCCAGCAGCGTAGATGGAGGGGCGGGGTCACCCCTCCACTTT.

This chain joins TRBV28 and TRBJ1-5; D unclear. Trimming shortened V by 5 bases and J by 6 bases, and 8 bases separated the two germline ends. In germline, CDR1 is MDHEN, CDR2 SYDVKM. The CDR3 spans 12 residues. For the CDR3, the DNA is TGTGCCAGCAGTGAGGGAGTTCAGCCCCAGCATTTT. Protein sequence: CASSEGVQPQHF.

In DNA form, the CDR3 reads TGTGCCAGCAGCGTAGGGGGCGGGGGCCCCTACAATGAGCAGTTCTTC. Its protein product is CASSVGGGGPYNEQFF. This chain links TRBV9 with TRBJ2-1; weak D call: TRBD2 (7 bases). CDR1 is SGDLS and CDR2 is YYNGEE in the germline V gene. The CDR3 is 16 residues long. V was trimmed by 0 bases and J by 2 bases, leaving 12 bases between them.

The rearrangement uses TRBV27 and TRBJ1-1, with D unresolved. The CDR3 totals 13 residues. CDR1 is MNHEY and CDR2 is SMNVEV in the germline V gene (reference sequence). V gave up 1 base and J gave up 10 bases, with 13 bases separating them. The CDR3 is CASSLFFGSGAFF. DNA of the CDR3: TGTGCCAGCAGTTTATTCTTCGGTTCTGGAGCTTTCTTT.

V is TRBV11-2 and J is TRBJ1-2; the D gene is possibly TRBD1 (5 bases). V lost 4 bases and J lost 2, with 11 bases in between. Germline CDR1 and CDR2: SGHAT and FQNNGV. This CDR3 region has 14 residues. The CDR3 sequence is CASSSRRGNYGYTF. The CDR3 DNA sequence: TGTGCCAGCAGCTCTCGTCGGGGGAACTATGGCTACACCTTC.

The chain employs TRBV4-1 and TRBJ2-1; 7 bases fit TRBD1. The CDR3 has 17 amino acids. The ends lost 1 base at V and 6 bases at J; junction bases unmatched: 12. CDR1 is MGHRA and CDR2 is YSYEKL in the germline V gene. The CDR3 loop reads CASSQVISLTGSNEQFF. CDR3 DNA: TGCGCCAGCAGCCAAGTTATATCGTTGACAGGGAGCAATGAGCAGTTCTTC.

The V call is TRBV10-3, the J call TRBJ2-3; D might be TRBD2 (5 bases). Trimming left V 2 bases short and J 5 bases short, with 11 bases between. CDR1 and CDR2 (germline): ENHRY, SYGVKD. This CDR3 contains 14 residues. CDR3 in amino acids: CAISEPGLGDTQYF. The CDR3 nucleotides are TGTGCCATCAGTGAGCCGGGGTTGGGAGATACGCAGTATTTT.